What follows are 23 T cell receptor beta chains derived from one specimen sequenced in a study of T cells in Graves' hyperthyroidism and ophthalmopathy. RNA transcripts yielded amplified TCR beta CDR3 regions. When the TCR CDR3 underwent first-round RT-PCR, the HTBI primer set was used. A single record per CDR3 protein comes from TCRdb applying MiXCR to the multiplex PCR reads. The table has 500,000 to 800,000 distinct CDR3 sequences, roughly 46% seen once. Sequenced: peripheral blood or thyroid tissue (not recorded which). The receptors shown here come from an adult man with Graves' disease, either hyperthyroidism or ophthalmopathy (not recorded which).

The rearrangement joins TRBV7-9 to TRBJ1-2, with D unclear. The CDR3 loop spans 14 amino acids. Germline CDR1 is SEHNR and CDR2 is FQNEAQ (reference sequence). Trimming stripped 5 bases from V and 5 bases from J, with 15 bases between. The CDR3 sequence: CASSPTPEGYGYTF. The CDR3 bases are TGTGCCAGCAGCCCAACCCCGGAAGGATATGGCTACACCTTC.

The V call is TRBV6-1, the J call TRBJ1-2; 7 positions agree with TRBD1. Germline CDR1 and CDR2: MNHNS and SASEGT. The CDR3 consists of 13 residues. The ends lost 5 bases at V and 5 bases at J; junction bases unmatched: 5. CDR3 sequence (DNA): TGTGCCAGCAGTTGGGACAGCGGATATGGCTACACCTTC. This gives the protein CASSWDSGYGYTF.

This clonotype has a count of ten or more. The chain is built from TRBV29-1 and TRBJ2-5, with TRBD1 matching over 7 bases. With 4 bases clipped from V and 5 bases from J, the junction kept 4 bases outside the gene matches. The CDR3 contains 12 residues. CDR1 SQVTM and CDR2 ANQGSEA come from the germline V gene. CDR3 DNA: TGCAGCGTTGCAGGGACAGAGGAGACCCAGTACTTC. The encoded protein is CSVAGTEETQYF.

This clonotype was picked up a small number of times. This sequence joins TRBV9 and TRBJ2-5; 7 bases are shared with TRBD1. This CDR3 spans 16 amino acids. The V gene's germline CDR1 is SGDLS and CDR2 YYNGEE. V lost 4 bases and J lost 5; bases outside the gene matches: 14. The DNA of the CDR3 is TGTGCCAGCAGCAGGGGGCAGGACGGAATCGACGAGACCCAGTACTTC. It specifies CASSRGQDGIDETQYF.

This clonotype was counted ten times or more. DNA for the CDR3: TGTGCCAGCAGTGAAGAGATCCCCAGGGGTGATTCACCCCTCCACTTT. It specifies CASSEEIPRGDSPLHF. The genes are TRBV2 and TRBJ1-6, with D maybe TRBD1 (6 bases). Germline CDR1 reads SNHLY; CDR2 reads FYNNEI. V lost 1 base and J 8 bases, leaving 15 bases between the germline ends. There are 16 residues in the CDR3.

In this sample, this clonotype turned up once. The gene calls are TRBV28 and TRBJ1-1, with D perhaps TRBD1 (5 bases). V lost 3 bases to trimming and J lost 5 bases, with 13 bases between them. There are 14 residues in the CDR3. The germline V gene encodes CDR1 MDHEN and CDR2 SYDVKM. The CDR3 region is CASSLLGGRTEAFF. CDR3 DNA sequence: TGTGCCAGCAGTTTGTTGGGGGGGAGGACTGAAGCTTTCTTT.

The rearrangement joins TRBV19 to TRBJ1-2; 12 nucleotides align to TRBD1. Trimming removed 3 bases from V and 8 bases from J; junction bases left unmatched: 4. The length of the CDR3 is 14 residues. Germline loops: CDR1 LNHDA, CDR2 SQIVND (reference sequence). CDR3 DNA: TGTGCCAGTAGTATGGGACAGGGGGCCTTCGGCTACACCTTC. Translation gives CASSMGQGAFGYTF.

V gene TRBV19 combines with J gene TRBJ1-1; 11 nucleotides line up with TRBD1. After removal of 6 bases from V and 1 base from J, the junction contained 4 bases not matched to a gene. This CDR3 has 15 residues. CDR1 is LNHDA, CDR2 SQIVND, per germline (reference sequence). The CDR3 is CASRPGTGGNTEAFF. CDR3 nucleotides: TGTGCCAGTAGACCGGGGACAGGGGGGAACACTGAAGCTTTCTTT.

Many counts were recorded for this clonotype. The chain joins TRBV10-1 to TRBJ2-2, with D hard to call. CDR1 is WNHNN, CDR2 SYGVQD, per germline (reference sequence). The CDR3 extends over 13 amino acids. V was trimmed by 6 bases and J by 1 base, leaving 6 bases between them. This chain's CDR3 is CASRDGNTGELFF. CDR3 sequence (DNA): TGCGCCAGCAGGGACGGGAACACCGGGGAGCTGTTTTTT.

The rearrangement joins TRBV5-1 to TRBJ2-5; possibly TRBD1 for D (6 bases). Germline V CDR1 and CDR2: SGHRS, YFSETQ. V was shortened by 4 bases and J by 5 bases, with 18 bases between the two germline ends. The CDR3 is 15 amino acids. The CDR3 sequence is CASSGYGTPGETQYF. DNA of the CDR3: TGCGCCAGCAGCGGCTACGGGACACCTGGGGAGACCCAGTACTTC.

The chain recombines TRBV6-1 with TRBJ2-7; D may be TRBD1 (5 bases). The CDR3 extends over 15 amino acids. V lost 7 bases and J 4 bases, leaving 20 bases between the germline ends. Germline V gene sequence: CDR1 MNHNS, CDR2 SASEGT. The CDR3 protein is CASTLGLQVPYEQYF. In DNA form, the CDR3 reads TGTGCCAGCACCCTAGGCCTACAGGTTCCTTACGAGCAGTACTTC.

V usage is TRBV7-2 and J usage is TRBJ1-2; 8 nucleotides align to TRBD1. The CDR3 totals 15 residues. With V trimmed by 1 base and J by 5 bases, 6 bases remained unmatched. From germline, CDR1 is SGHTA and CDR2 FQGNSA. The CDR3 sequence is CASSLDDRGGYGYTF. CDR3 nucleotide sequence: TGTGCCAGCAGCTTAGATGACAGGGGCGGTTATGGCTACACCTTC.

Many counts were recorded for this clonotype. CDR3 DNA sequence: TGCAGCGCCGACGGACAGGGGGCTAACTATGGCTACACCTTC. This sequence encodes CSADGQGANYGYTF. The chain couples TRBV29-1 to TRBJ1-2; TRBD1 matches 10 bases. There are 14 residues in the CDR3. Unmatched junction bases numbered 5, after V lost 7 bases and J lost 0 bases. CDR1 and CDR2 (germline): SQVTM, ANQGSEA.

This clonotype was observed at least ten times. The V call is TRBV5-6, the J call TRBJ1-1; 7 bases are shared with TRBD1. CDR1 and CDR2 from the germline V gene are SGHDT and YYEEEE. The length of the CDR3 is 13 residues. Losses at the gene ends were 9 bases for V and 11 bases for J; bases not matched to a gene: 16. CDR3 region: CATKQGYEGAAFF. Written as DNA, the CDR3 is TGTGCCACTAAACAGGGGTACGAAGGCGCGGCTTTCTTT.

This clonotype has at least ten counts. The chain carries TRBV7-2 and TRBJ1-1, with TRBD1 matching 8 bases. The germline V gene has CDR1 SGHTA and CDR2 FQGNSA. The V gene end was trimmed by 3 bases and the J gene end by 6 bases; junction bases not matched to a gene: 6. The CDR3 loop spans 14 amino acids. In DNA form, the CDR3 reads TGTGCCAGCAGCTTGTCCCAGGGGGCTGCTGAAGCTTTCTTT. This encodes CASSLSQGAAEAFF.

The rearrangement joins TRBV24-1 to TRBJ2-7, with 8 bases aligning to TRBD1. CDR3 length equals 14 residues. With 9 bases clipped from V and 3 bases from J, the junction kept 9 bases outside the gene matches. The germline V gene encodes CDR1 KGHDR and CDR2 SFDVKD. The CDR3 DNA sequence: TGTGCCACCGGACAGGGCATCCCTGGCTACGAGCAGTACTTC. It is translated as CATGQGIPGYEQYF.

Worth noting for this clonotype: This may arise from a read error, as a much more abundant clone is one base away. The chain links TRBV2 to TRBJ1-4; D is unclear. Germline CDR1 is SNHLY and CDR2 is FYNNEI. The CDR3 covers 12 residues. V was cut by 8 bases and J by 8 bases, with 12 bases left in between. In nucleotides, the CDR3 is TGTGCCAGCCCTGACCCGGGGGAAAAACTGTTTTTT. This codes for CASPDPGEKLFF.

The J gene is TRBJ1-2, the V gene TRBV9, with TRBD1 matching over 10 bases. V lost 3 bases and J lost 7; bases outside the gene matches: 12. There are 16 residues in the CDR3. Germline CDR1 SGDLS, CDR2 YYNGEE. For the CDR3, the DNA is TGTGCCAGCAGCGCCCGAGACAGGGGGCAAGGAGGTGGCTACACCTTC. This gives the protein CASSARDRGQGGGYTF. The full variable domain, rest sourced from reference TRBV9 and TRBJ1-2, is DSGVTQTPKHLITATGQRVTLRCSPRSGDLSVYWYQQSLDQGLQFLIQYYNGEERAKGNILERFSAQQFPDLHSELNLSSLELGDSALYFCASSARDRGQGGGYTFGSGTRLTVV.

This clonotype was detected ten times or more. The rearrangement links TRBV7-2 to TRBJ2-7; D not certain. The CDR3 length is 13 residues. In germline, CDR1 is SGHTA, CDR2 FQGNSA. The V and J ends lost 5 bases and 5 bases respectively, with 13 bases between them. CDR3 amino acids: CASSNSYGDEQYF. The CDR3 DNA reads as TGTGCCAGCAGCAACAGCTATGGGGACGAGCAGTACTTC.

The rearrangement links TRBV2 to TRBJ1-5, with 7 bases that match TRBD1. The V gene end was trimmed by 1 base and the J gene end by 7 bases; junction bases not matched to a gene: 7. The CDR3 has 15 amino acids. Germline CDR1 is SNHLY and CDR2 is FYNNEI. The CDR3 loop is CASSEGQGFGQPQHF. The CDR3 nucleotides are TGTGCCAGCAGTGAAGGACAGGGTTTCGGGCAGCCCCAGCATTTT.

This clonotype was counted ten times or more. The CDR3 sequence: CASSLGGDGNTIYF. The CDR3, as DNA: TGTGCCAGCAGCTTAGGGGGAGATGGAAACACCATATATTTT. This chain links TRBV7-8 with TRBJ1-3; D gene ambiguous. The CDR3 spans 14 residues. In germline, CDR1 is SGHVS, CDR2 FQNEAQ. V was trimmed by 1 base and J by 3 bases, leaving 7 bases between them.

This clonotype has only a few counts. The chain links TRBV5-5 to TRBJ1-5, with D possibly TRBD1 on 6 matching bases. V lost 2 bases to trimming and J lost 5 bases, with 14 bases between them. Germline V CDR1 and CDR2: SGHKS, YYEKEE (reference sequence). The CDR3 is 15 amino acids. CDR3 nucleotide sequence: TGTGCCAGCAGCTTTACGAGGGGACAAGATCAGCCCCAGCATTTT. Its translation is CASSFTRGQDQPQHF.

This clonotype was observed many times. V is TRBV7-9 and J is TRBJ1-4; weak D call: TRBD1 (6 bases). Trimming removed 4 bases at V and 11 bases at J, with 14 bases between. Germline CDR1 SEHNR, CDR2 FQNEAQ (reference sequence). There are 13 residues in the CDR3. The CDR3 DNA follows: TGTGCCAGCAGCTCAATAAGCCAGGGGAAACTGTTTTTT. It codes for CASSSISQGKLFF.